This paragraph covers one T cell receptor (beta chain) sequence. The sample originates from a study of shared clonotypes between healthy human individuals. Here immunoSEQ multiplex PCR was the method, and the copy in TCRdb shows in-frame clones only, minus some. The repertoire holds roughly 1 million clones, with under 80% as singletons. The CDR3 is 15 residues long. Germline V lookup: CDR1 MGHRA, CDR2 YSYEKL. Trimming removed 0 bases at V and 7 bases at J, with 15 bases between. Sample: memory CD4+ T cells sorted from blood. Subset defined: CD45RA-negative fraction. This chain uses TRBV4-1 with TRBJ2-5, with D uncertain. The TCR originated in a man between 18 and 35 years old in good health. In nucleotides, the CDR3 is TGCGCCAGCAGCCAAGAATCTGTGGGGATTGGGACCCAGTACTTC. This translates into CASSQESVGIGTQYF.